This T cell receptor (beta chain) was sequenced in a study of CD8+CD57+ T cells in acquired aplastic anemia. Study-wide context: An average of about 3.4 ug of DNA was obtained from sorted CD4+ and CD8+ cells.

The patients chosen for sequencing had shown expansion of CD8+CD57+ cells (detected by flow cytometry). Receipt of therapy had not occurred in any patient by the time of blood sampling. Genomic DNA provided the template from which TCR beta VDJ and CDR3 profiles were obtained. TCRdb re-called the reads through MiXCR, storing one row per CDR3 protein. The table has some 200,000 distinct CDR3 sequences, just under 50% seen once. In regard to this clonotype: Its target is not known. One end of the junction does not line up with germline, which may come from a read error.

CDR1 and CDR2 from the germline V gene are SGHVS and FQNEAQ. This CDR3 is built from 13 residues. Overall study findings and caveats: About 30 CD8+ CDR3 sequences occurred in both the patients and the controls.

The chain combines TRBV7-8 with TRBJ2-7, with D unclear. This receptor was obtained from a human donor with aplastic anemia. Source material: sorted CD4+, CD8+, or CD8+CD57+ T cells (not recorded which) from PBMCs. The CDR3 sequence is CASSAGSRREQYF. DNA of the CDR3: TGCGCCAGCAGCGCTGGGTCTCGTCGTGAGCAGTACTTC.